This is a list of T cell receptor beta chains from one sample in a study of T cell responses to AZD1222 COVID-19 vaccine. The table came from immunoSEQ multiplex PCR; TCRdb's copy has only in-frame clones and leaves some out. The sample lists more than 95,000 clones, about nine tenths occurring once. The source was peripheral blood, collected on day 0 of AZD1222 vaccination. The source of these receptors is an adult in good health. Each CDR3 is given with its conserved first and last residue. A D gene is named only where the DNA matches it firmly. Rows give clone size only sometimes, using once, few, many, or a class for an expanded clone.

clone_size | j_call | v_call | d_call | cdr3_aa | cdr3_nt
. | TRBJ2-7 | TRBV2 | . | CASSEGGNEQYF | TGTGCCAGCAGTGAAGGAGGGAACGAGCAGTACTTC
. | TRBJ1-2 | TRBV6-5 | . | CASTSLYGYTF | TGTGCCAGCACCTCCCTCTATGGCTACACCTTC
. | TRBJ1-3 | TRBV5-1 | . | CASSLDLQGTSGNTIYF | TGCGCCAGCAGCTTGGATCTGCAGGGGACCTCTGGAAACACCATATATTTT
. | TRBJ1-3 | TRBV18 | . | CASSPSQGAGNTIYF | TGTGCCAGCTCCCCGAGTCAGGGCGCAGGAAACACCATATATTTT
. | TRBJ1-2 | TRBV30 | . | CAWSAQLYGYTF | TGTGCCTGGAGTGCACAGTTGTATGGCTACACCTTC
. | TRBJ2-2 | TRBV11-2 | TRBD2 | CASSTTSTGGTGELFF | TGTGCCAGCAGCACCACCTCGACGGGGGGCACCGGGGAGCTGTTTTTT
. | TRBJ2-1 | TRBV3-1/TRBV3-2 | TRBD2 | CASSLKGVSGGDNEQFF | TGTGCCAGCAGCCTCAAGGGAGTAAGCGGGGGTGACAATGAGCAGTTCTTC
. | TRBJ1-2 | TRBV19 | . | CASSTIDSRANYGYTF | TGTGCCAGTAGTACCATCGACTCCCGGGCTAACTATGGCTACACCTTC
few | TRBJ1-2 | TRBV6-5 | . | CASSSSSTGDGYTF | TGTGCCAGCAGTTCCAGCTCGACGGGGGATGGCTACACCTTC
. | TRBJ2-5 | TRBV6-5 | . | CATQTFSAGETQYF | TGTGCCACTCAAACTTTTTCTGCCGGAGAGACCCAGTACTTC
. | TRBJ1-1 | TRBV4-1 | TRBD1 | CASSRTGNTEAFF | TGCGCCAGCAGCAGGACAGGGAACACTGAAGCTTTCTTT
. | TRBJ1-5 | TRBV6-1 | . | CASSEYPGRLNQPQHF | TGTGCCAGCAGTGAATATCCGGGACGCCTCAATCAGCCCCAGCATTTT
. | TRBJ2-1 | TRBV7-8 | TRBD1 | CASSHRRDRGNEQFF | TGTGCCAGCAGCCACCGACGGGACAGGGGCAATGAGCAGTTCTTC
once | TRBJ1-5 | TRBV6-2/TRBV6-3 | . | CASSSRGAQHF | TGTGCCAGCAGTTCACGGGGAGCCCAGCATTTT
. | TRBJ1-3 | TRBV9 | . | CASSEAGQGGNTIYF | TGTGCCAGCAGCGAGGCCGGTCAGGGGGGAAACACCATATATTTT
. | TRBJ1-5 | TRBV12-3/TRBV12-4 | . | CASSRLGQPQHF | TGTGCCAGCAGTCGCTTAGGTCAGCCCCAGCATTTT
once | TRBJ1-2 | TRBV15 | . | CATSRGGAGNTNYGYTF | TGTGCCACCAGCAGAGGCGGGGCAGGAAACACTAACTATGGCTACACCTTC
. | TRBJ1-1 | TRBV12-5 | . | CASGSHGLKVNTEAFF | TGTGCTAGTGGTTCCCACGGACTGAAAGTGAACACTGAAGCTTTCTTT
. | TRBJ2-7 | TRBV14 | . | CASSQGWGYEQYF | TGTGCCAGCAGCCAAGGTTGGGGCTACGAGCAGTACTTC
. | TRBJ2-5 | TRBV6-5 | TRBD2 | CASAPGGKTQYF | TGTGCCAGCGCCCCGGGAGGAAAAACCCAGTACTTC
. | TRBJ2-3 | TRBV12-5 | . | CASSGPNTDTQYF | TGTGCTAGTTCCGGGCCAAACACAGATACGCAGTATTTT
. | TRBJ1-1 | TRBV29-1 | TRBD1 | CSVVGQGANTEAFF | TGCAGCGTTGTCGGACAGGGGGCGAACACTGAAGCTTTCTTT
. | TRBJ2-3 | TRBV9 | TRBD2 | CASSVDGLAGFTDTQYF | TGTGCCAGCAGCGTGGACGGTCTAGCGGGGTTCACAGATACGCAGTATTTT
. | TRBJ1-5 | TRBV28 | . | CASSLDRIQPQHF | TGTGCCAGCAGTTTAGACAGGATCCAGCCCCAGCATTTT
. | TRBJ2-1 | TRBV30 | . | CAWSVLFGGPPNEQFF | TGTGCCTGGAGTGTACTATTCGGGGGCCCCCCAAATGAGCAGTTCTTC
. | TRBJ1-1 | TRBV6-2/TRBV6-3 | . | CASSYGDTEAFF | TGTGCCAGCAGTTACGGGGACACTGAAGCTTTCTTT
. | TRBJ2-7 | TRBV14 | . | CASSHRTGYIYEQYF | TGTGCCAGCAGCCATCGCACGGGGTACATCTACGAGCAGTACTTC
. | TRBJ1-2 | TRBV27 | TRBD1 | CASRPGQGNYGYTF | TGTGCCAGCCGGCCGGGACAGGGAAACTATGGCTACACCTTC
. | TRBJ1-2 | TRBV20-1 | TRBD1 | CSASLGGAGGYTF | TGCAGTGCTAGTTTAGGGGGCGCGGGGGGCTACACCTTC
. | TRBJ1-4 | TRBV6-5 | . | CASSIGGRTNEKLFF | TGTGCCAGCAGCATCGGGGGAAGAACTAATGAAAAACTGTTTTTT
once | TRBJ2-3 | TRBV5-4 | TRBD1 | CASSGDRGEVSTDTQYF | TGTGCCAGCAGCGGGGACAGGGGCGAAGTAAGCACAGATACGCAGTATTTT
. | TRBJ1-2 | TRBV9 | . | CASREPTKGYTF | TGTGCCAGCAGAGAGCCGACTAAAGGCTACACCTTC
. | TRBJ2-3 | TRBV9 | TRBD2 | CARTSGGTDTQYF | TGTGCCAGGACTAGCGGGGGCACAGATACGCAGTATTTT
few | TRBJ1-1 | TRBV18 | TRBD1 | CASSATSGGVGGTEAFF | TGTGCCAGCTCAGCAACCTCAGGGGGAGTAGGGGGCACTGAAGCTTTCTTT
. | TRBJ2-5 | TRBV6-5 | TRBD2 | CASSPLTSGGETQYF | TGTGCCAGCAGTCCACTGACTAGCGGGGGTGAGACCCAGTACTTC
. | TRBJ1-1 | TRBV12-3/TRBV12-4 | TRBD1 | CASRPQGAAEAFF | TGTGCCAGCAGACCGCAGGGGGCGGCTGAAGCTTTCTTT
. | TRBJ1-2 | TRBV5-4 | TRBD1 | CASTRDRTVYGYTF | TGTGCCAGCACCCGGGACAGAACAGTCTATGGCTACACCTTC
. | TRBJ2-3 | TRBV7-8 | TRBD2 | CASSLRVLAALPTDTQYF | TGTGCCAGCAGCTTACGCGTACTAGCGGCGCTGCCCACAGATACGCAGTATTTT
. | TRBJ1-1 | TRBV4-2 | TRBD1 | CASSPSGTGGSAEAFF | TGTGCCAGCAGCCCATCCGGGACAGGGGGTTCCGCTGAAGCTTTCTTT